Shown below are 30 T cell receptor beta chains from a single sample sequenced in a study of T cell responses to AZD1222 COVID-19 vaccine. Clones were sequenced by immunoSEQ multiplex PCR, and TCRdb holds only the in-frame ones, with some missing. The table includes 150,000 to 200,000 clones, approximately 90% detected once. The sample was peripheral blood, taken 28 days after the second dose of the MenACWY control vaccine. The receptors shown here come from an adult who received the MenACWY meningococcal vaccine as a control.

The chain carries TRBV29-1 and TRBJ2-7, with 13 nucleotides matching TRBD2. This CDR3 is built from 14 residues. After removal of 4 bases from V and 6 bases from J, the junction contained 6 bases not matched to a gene. Per the germline V gene, CDR1 is SQVTM and CDR2 is ANQGSEA. In DNA, the CDR3 is TGCAGCGTTGGCGGACTAGCGGGAGTGGGCGAGCAGTACTTC. Encoded protein: CSVGGLAGVGEQYF.

The chain uses TRBV18 and TRBJ1-6, with TRBD1 matching over 7 bases. The germline CDR1 and CDR2 sequences are KGHSH and LQKENI. Trimming cost V 4 bases and J 7 bases; bases outside gene matches: 7. This CDR3 spans 15 amino acids. The CDR3 DNA reads as TGTGCCAGCTCACGTGACAGGGTGGGGAATTCACCCCTCCACTTT. This sequence encodes CASSRDRVGNSPLHF.

The chain combines TRBV7-2 with TRBJ1-3, with D maybe TRBD1 (5 bases). The V gene's germline CDR1 is SGHTA and CDR2 FQGNSA. Trimming removed 4 bases at V and 4 bases at J, with 14 bases between. This CDR3 comprises 15 residues. CDR3 in amino acids: CASSSLDKIGNTIYF. The DNA for the CDR3 is TGTGCCAGCAGCTCGCTGGACAAGATCGGAAACACCATATATTTT.

This chain joins TRBV18 and TRBJ1-4, with 9 bases that match TRBD1. This CDR3 region has 15 residues. CDR1 is KGHSH, CDR2 LQKENI, per germline. V lost 6 bases, J lost 7 bases, and 9 bases stayed unmatched. The CDR3 region has the DNA TGTGCCAGCTCCAATTCACGGGACAGGGCTGAAAAACTGTTTTTT. It translates to CASSNSRDRAEKLFF.

In this sample, this clone turned up a few times. This rearrangement joins TRBV30 to TRBJ2-1; D gene unclear. Trimming left V 0 bases short and J 6 bases short, with 9 bases between. This CDR3 region has 13 residues. Germline V gives CDR1 GTSNPN, CDR2 SVGIG (reference sequence). The CDR3 loop reads CAWSVGGINEQFF. The CDR3 DNA sequence: TGTGCCTGGAGTGTAGGTGGCATCAATGAGCAGTTCTTC.

V and J are TRBV5-1 and TRBJ1-6, with no clear D. V was shortened by 4 bases and J by 9 bases, with 11 bases between the two germline ends. The germline gives CDR1 SGHRS, CDR2 YFSETQ. The CDR3 loop spans 13 amino acids. The CDR3 nucleotides read TGCGCCAGCAGCCAAGGGTATGGTTCACCCCTCCACTTT. Its protein product is CASSQGYGSPLHF.

This sequence joins TRBV4-3 and TRBJ1-1; D is possibly TRBD1 (5 bases). Germline V CDR1 and CDR2: LGHNA, YSLEER. The CDR3 is 15 amino acids. Trimming left V 1 base short and J 3 bases short, with 12 bases between. Written as DNA, the CDR3 is TGCGCCAGCAGCCAAGTAGACAGTTTCTACACTGAAGCTTTCTTT. It yields the protein CASSQVDSFYTEAFF.

The table lists this clone with a count of one. The chain links TRBV14 to TRBJ2-1; D tentatively reads TRBD1 or TRBD2 (5 bases each). V dropped 4 bases and J dropped 5 bases, with 15 bases sitting between them. CDR3 length: 15 amino acids. Germline loops: CDR1 SGHDN, CDR2 FVKESK. The CDR3 reads CASSPLEGLNNEQFF. The CDR3 nucleotides read TGTGCCAGCAGCCCCCTCGAGGGGCTTAACAATGAGCAGTTCTTC.

This chain links TRBV7-2 with TRBJ1-1; D remains ambiguous. The CDR3 runs 13 residues. Looked up from germline, CDR1 is SGHTA and CDR2 is FQGNSA. Deletions cut 5 bases from V and 1 base from J, with 8 bases between. The CDR3 DNA is TGTGCCAGCAGCCGATCCGAGAACACTGAAGCTTTCTTT. This sequence encodes CASSRSENTEAFF.

The rearrangement links TRBV5-1 to TRBJ2-5; TRBD2 matches 10 bases. Germline V gives CDR1 SGHRS, CDR2 YFSETQ. This CDR3 has 17 amino acids. The V and J ends lost 0 bases and 4 bases, in that order; junction bases with no gene match: 9. CDR3 protein: CASSLVELAGVGETQYF. CDR3 DNA sequence: TGCGCCAGCAGCTTGGTGGAGCTAGCGGGAGTGGGAGAGACCCAGTACTTC.

The chain couples TRBV4-2 to TRBJ2-2; 7 bases agree with TRBD2. The CDR3 totals 18 residues. CDR1 and CDR2 from the germline V gene are LGHNA and YNFKEQ. V shed 4 bases, J shed 0 bases, and the junction held 11 bases outside the gene matches. The CDR3 sequence is CASSPPLGGGTNTGELFF. The CDR3 DNA follows: TGTGCCAGCAGCCCACCCCTGGGGGGAGGGACGAACACCGGGGAGCTGTTTTTT.

The CDR3 here is CASSLAMSTNEKLFF. In nucleotides, the CDR3 is TGCGCCAGCAGCTTGGCCATGTCAACTAATGAAAAACTGTTTTTT. The genes are TRBV5-1 and TRBJ1-4, with no clear D. V lost 0 bases to trimming and J lost 0 bases, with 6 bases between them. Germline loops: CDR1 SGHRS, CDR2 YFSETQ. The CDR3 runs 15 residues.

The chain recombines TRBV10-3 with TRBJ1-1; 10 bases map to TRBD1. This CDR3 is 14 amino acids long. CDR1 and CDR2 from the germline V gene are ENHRY and SYGVKD. V shed 6 bases, J shed 4 bases, and the junction held 5 bases outside the gene matches. In DNA form, the CDR3 reads TGTGCCATCAGGACAGGGGGCTTGGGCACTGAAGCTTTCTTT. Its protein product is CAIRTGGLGTEAFF.

DNA for the CDR3: TGTGCCAGCAGGGCTGGGACGGCTCCCTACGAGCAGTACTTC. It encodes CASRAGTAPYEQYF. The chain is built from TRBV7-2 and TRBJ2-7, with D perhaps being TRBD1 or TRBD2 (5 bases each). CDR1 is SGHTA, CDR2 FQGNSA, per germline. Trimming cost V 6 bases and J 2 bases, with 14 bases left between them. The CDR3 runs 14 residues.

There are a few counts of this clone. The rearrangement links TRBV4-3 to TRBJ1-6, with unresolved D. Germline V gives CDR1 LGHNA, CDR2 YSLEER. With 3 bases removed from V and 8 bases from J, the gap between germline ends came to 5 bases. This CDR3 is 12 amino acids long. The CDR3 region has the DNA TGCGCCAGCAGCCAGGATTATTCACCCCTCCACTTT. This encodes CASSQDYSPLHF.

The CDR3 here is CASSDGTAMQETQYF. In DNA, the CDR3 is TGTGCCAGCAGTGACGGGACAGCCATGCAAGAGACCCAGTACTTC. V usage is TRBV6-2 or TRBV6-3 and J usage is TRBJ2-5; 7 nucleotides agree with TRBD1. This CDR3 contains 15 residues. Per germline, CDR1 MNHEY and CDR2 SVGEGT. V was clipped by 5 bases and J by 2 bases; unmatched bases: 8.

J is TRBJ2-3 and V is TRBV5-1; possible D gene TRBD2, 7 bases. The CDR3 has 17 amino acids. The ends were cut back, 0 bases at V and 1 base at J, with 15 bases in the middle. Per the germline V gene, CDR1 is SGHRS and CDR2 is YFSETQ. The CDR3 loop is CASSLAGGGGGTDTQYF. The CDR3 DNA sequence: TGCGCCAGCAGCTTGGCTGGAGGGGGAGGGGGCACAGATACGCAGTATTTT.

This chain uses TRBV9 with TRBJ2-7; no reliable D call. Germline CDR1 is SGDLS and CDR2 is YYNGEE. V lost 0 bases, J lost 4 bases, and 14 bases lay in between. The CDR3 sequence is 15 residues long. The CDR3 nucleotides read TGTGCCAGCAGCGTAGGGACCGGCAGCCCTTACGAGCAGTACTTC. Translated: CASSVGTGSPYEQYF.

The chain carries TRBV7-2 and TRBJ2-7; 9 bases fit TRBD2. The germline V gene has CDR1 SGHTA and CDR2 FQGNSA. The V gene end was trimmed by 7 bases and the J gene end by 8 bases; junction bases not matched to a gene: 15. This CDR3 is 15 amino acids long. The DNA of the CDR3 is TGTGCCAGCACCCTGGGGCTAGCGGGAAGGGGCCAGCAGTACTTC. Translating gives CASTLGLAGRGQQYF.

V is TRBV19 and J is TRBJ1-5, with D tentatively TRBD1 (5 bases). The CDR3 sequence is 14 residues long. Per germline, CDR1 LNHDA and CDR2 SQIVND (reference sequence). V gave up 7 bases and J gave up 7 bases, with 17 bases separating them. DNA of the CDR3: TGTGCCAGTATATCAGGGCAGGGAGGCCAGCCCCAGCATTTT. Encoded protein: CASISGQGGQPQHF. The variable domain in full, completed from reference TRBV19 and TRBJ1-5, reads DGGITQSPKYLFRKEGQNVTLSCEQNLNHDAMYWYRQDPGQGLRLIYYSQIVNDFQKGDIAEGYSVSREKKESFPLTVTSAQKNPTAFYLCASISGQGGQPQHFGDGTRLSIL.

J is TRBJ2-7 and V is TRBV11-1; 8 bases match TRBD2. Unmatched junction bases numbered 10, after V lost 3 bases and J lost 3 bases. Germline V CDR1 and CDR2: SGHAT, FQDESV (reference sequence). The CDR3 totals 16 residues. CDR3 bases: TGTGCCAGCAGCTTGCCGGGACTAGAAGGGGACTACGAGCAGTACTTC. This translates into CASSLPGLEGDYEQYF.

The V call is TRBV6-5, the J call TRBJ2-6, with D unclear. The CDR3 has 16 amino acids. CDR1 and CDR2 from the germline V gene are MNHEY and SVGAGI. The germline V and J ends were trimmed by 2 bases and 4 bases, with 12 bases remaining between them. CDR3 sequence (DNA): TGTGCCAGCAGTTACGACGGGTCAGTGGGGGCCAACGTCCTGACTTTC. Translated, it gives CASSYDGSVGANVLTF.

The chain uses TRBV7-3 and TRBJ2-2; 8 bases align to TRBD1. This CDR3 contains 13 residues. Trimming cost V 5 bases and J 9 bases; bases outside gene matches: 5. Germline CDR1 reads SGHTA; CDR2 reads FQGTGA. Here the CDR3 reads CASSPTGDRELFF. The CDR3, as DNA: TGTGCCAGCAGCCCGACAGGGGATAGGGAGCTGTTTTTT.

The chain joins TRBV7-3 to TRBJ2-2; maybe TRBD1 (6 bases). Germline lookup yields CDR1 SGHTA and CDR2 FQGTGA. The CDR3 is 16 amino acids. Deletions cut 5 bases from V and 5 bases from J, with 18 bases between. The CDR3 spells CASSRNRVKSTGELFF. In DNA, the CDR3 is TGTGCCAGCAGCCGCAACAGGGTGAAGTCGACCGGGGAGCTGTTTTTT.

The chain links TRBV30 to TRBJ2-7, with D possibly matching TRBD1 (6 bases). Germline-derived CDR1 and CDR2 are GTSNPN and SVGIG (reference sequence). CDR3 size: 13 residues. The ends were cut back, 6 bases at V and 2 bases at J, with 14 bases in the middle. CDR3 nucleotides: TGTGCCTGCCGGGCTCCAGGGGCCTACGAGCAGTACTTC. This encodes CACRAPGAYEQYF.

This chain links TRBV5-1 with TRBJ2-7; the D is unclear. Germline V lookup: CDR1 SGHRS, CDR2 YFSETQ. Deletions cut 2 bases from V and 1 base from J, with 10 bases between. This CDR3 contains 14 residues. CDR3 DNA sequence: TGCGCCAGCAGCTTTAGGACGGGTTCCTACGAGCAGTACTTC. This gives the protein CASSFRTGSYEQYF.

The chain joins TRBV18 to TRBJ2-1, with 7 bases that match TRBD2. The CDR3 is 16 residues long. The ends lost 1 base at V and 1 base at J; junction bases unmatched: 4. The germline CDR1 and CDR2 sequences are KGHSH and LQKENI. CDR3 coding DNA: TGTGCCAGCTCACCACTCAGCGGGGTATCCTACAATGAGCAGTTCTTC. It specifies CASSPLSGVSYNEQFF.

V gene TRBV13 combines with J gene TRBJ2-7; unclear D gene. Germline lookup yields CDR1 PRHDT and CDR2 FYEKMQ (reference sequence). The CDR3 has 13 amino acids. V shed 5 bases and J shed 4 bases, with 12 bases lying between them. CDR3 protein: CASSPRSSYEQYF. Written as DNA, the CDR3 is TGTGCCAGCAGCCCTAGGAGCAGTTACGAGCAGTACTTC.

The chain links TRBV7-2 to TRBJ1-5; D is undetermined. CDR1 SGHTA and CDR2 FQGNSA come from the germline V gene. The CDR3 totals 15 residues. Trimming took off 0 bases at V and 0 bases at J, with 6 bases between the two ends. CDR3 DNA: TGTGCCAGCAGCTTAGCAGGGTTTAGCAATCAGCCCCAGCATTTT. Translated, it gives CASSLAGFSNQPQHF.

This clone was seen only a few times. This chain links TRBV7-9 with TRBJ1-2, with TRBD1 matching over 9 bases. V dropped 1 base and J dropped 10; count of bases not matched to a gene: 19. This CDR3 has 18 amino acids. Looked up from germline, CDR1 is SEHNR and CDR2 is FQNEAQ (reference sequence). Written as DNA, the CDR3 is TGTGCCAGCAGCTTAGACAAGTTCGATGGGAGGGACAGGGCCACCTACACCTTC. Its protein product is CASSLDKFDGRDRATYTF.